This record looks at one T cell receptor beta chain sequence and its context. This CDR3 spans 13 amino acids. From germline, CDR1 is SGHAT and CDR2 FQDESV (reference sequence). With 5 bases removed from V and 8 bases from J, the gap between germline ends came to 15 bases. The record originates from a study of blood T cell repertoires in COVID-19. Study-wide background: Samples of COVID-19 (acute and convalescent) were obtained from the United States, Italy and Spain.

Using immunoSEQ multiplex PCR, the repertoire was profiled, and TCRdb retains in-frame clones only, with some absent. The sample includes about 220,000 clones, around 84% of them seen just once. Sequenced: peripheral blood. The sequence came from a human donor in a cohort sampled during active COVID-19. The chain recombines TRBV11-1 with TRBJ1-1; maybe TRBD1 (6 bases). The chain's CDR3 is CASSLPGGAEAFF. CDR3 bases: TGTGCCAGCAGCCTCCCGGGGGGCGCGGAAGCTTTCTTT.